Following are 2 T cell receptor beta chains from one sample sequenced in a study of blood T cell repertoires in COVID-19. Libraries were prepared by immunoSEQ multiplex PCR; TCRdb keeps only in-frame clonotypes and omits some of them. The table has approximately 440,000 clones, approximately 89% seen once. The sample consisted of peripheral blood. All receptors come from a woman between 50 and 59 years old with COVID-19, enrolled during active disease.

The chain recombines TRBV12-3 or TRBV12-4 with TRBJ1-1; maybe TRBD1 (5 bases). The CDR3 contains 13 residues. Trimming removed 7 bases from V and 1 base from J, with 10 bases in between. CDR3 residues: CASMGGRNTEAFF. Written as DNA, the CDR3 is TGTGCCAGCATGGGGGGGAGGAACACTGAAGCTTTCTTT.

CDR3 sequence reads: CASSYGQVNTEAFF. The CDR3 DNA follows: TGTGCCAGCAGTTACGGACAGGTGAACACTGAAGCTTTCTTT. This chain joins TRBV6-5 and TRBJ1-1; the match to TRBD1 covers 7 bases. The germline CDR1 and CDR2 sequences are MNHEY and SVGAGI. CDR3 length: 14 residues. Trimming at V came to 2 bases and at J to 0 bases, leaving 0 bases not matched to a gene.